The T cell receptor beta chain under discussion was sequenced for a study of identical twins. Germline values: CDR1 SGHTA, CDR2 FQGNSA. The length of the CDR3 is 16 residues. Everyone who gave samples was a healthy Caucasian. One entry per CDR3 protein, called by TCRdb with MiXCR from the 5' RACE reads. The sample gives around 960,000 distinct CDR3 sequences, approximately 13% of which show up once; 1.5% to 2% is in the top ten. There are many counts of this clonotype. The junction shows a germline mismatch at one end, possibly a read error. These same records also appear under a second study, on yellow fever vaccine responses in identical twins. According to that study: Reportedly, twins' vaccine T cell responses looked partly convergent and partly personalized.

Sequenced material: PBMCs. J is TRBJ2-1 and V is TRBV7-2, with 11 bases fitting TRBD2. This TCR was sampled from a young woman in good health. CDR3 in amino acids: CASSLVAGGLYNEQFF. Written as DNA, the CDR3 is TGTGCCAGCAGTTTAGTAGCGGGAGGGCTGTACAATGAGCAGTTCTTC.